One sample yielded the 13 T cell receptor beta chains listed below, sequenced in a study of blood T cell repertoires in COVID-19. The data were produced by immunoSEQ multiplex PCR, yet TCRdb's version contains in-frame clones alone and is incomplete. Among approximately 140,000 clones listed, about 88% were seen once. Material for sequencing was peripheral blood. Source of these receptors: a human donor with COVID-19, enrolled during active disease. The donor label of this sample is uncertain.

The chain joins TRBV12-3 or TRBV12-4 to TRBJ1-6; D remains unclear. The CDR3 runs 13 residues. The V and J ends lost 7 bases and 10 bases respectively, with 14 bases between them. This CDR3 reads CASTWREDSPLHF. The CDR3 DNA reads as TGTGCCAGCACTTGGAGGGAAGACTCACCCCTCCACTTT.

The chain recombines TRBV10-1 with TRBJ2-1, with 14 bases fitting TRBD2. After removal of 3 bases from V and 8 bases from J, the junction contained 6 bases not matched to a gene. CDR3 size: 16 residues. Germline CDR1 WNHNN, CDR2 SYGVQD (reference sequence). The CDR3 nucleotides read TGCGCCAGCAGTGATGGGACTAGCGGGAGTCGTGATGAGCAGTTCTTC. Protein product: CASSDGTSGSRDEQFF.

V and J are TRBV11-1 and TRBJ1-1; 8 nucleotides align to TRBD1. CDR3 length: 17 residues. CDR1 and CDR2 from the germline V gene are SGHAT and FQDESV (reference sequence). The V and J ends lost 0 bases and 4 bases, in that order; junction bases with no gene match: 10. Here the CDR3 reads CASSLAPAGGSSTEAFF. In nucleotides, the CDR3 is TGTGCCAGCAGCTTAGCGCCGGCAGGGGGCAGTAGCACTGAAGCTTTCTTT. Based on the CDR3 plus reference TRBV11-1 and TRBJ1-1, the full variable domain is EAEVAQSPRYKITEKSQAVAFWCDPISGHATLYWYRQILGQGPELLVQFQDESVVDDSQLPKDRFSAERLKGVDSTLKIQPAELGDSAMYLCASSLAPAGGSSTEAFFGQGTRLTVV.

This rearrangement joins TRBV5-4 to TRBJ1-1, with D maybe TRBD1 (6 bases). Looked up from germline, CDR1 is SGHNT and CDR2 is YYREEE (reference sequence). V was trimmed by 3 bases and J by 0 bases, leaving 15 bases between them. This CDR3 region has 16 residues. The CDR3 DNA reads as TGTGCCAGCAGCTCGGCGAAGGGGGGGATGAACACTGAAGCTTTCTTT. Encoded protein: CASSSAKGGMNTEAFF.

CDR3: CASSLAPGDGANEKLFF. CDR3 coding DNA: TGCGCCAGCAGCTTGGCCCCGGGAGACGGGGCTAATGAAAAACTGTTTTTT. The chain uses TRBV5-1 and TRBJ1-4; no clear D gene. Germline V gene sequence: CDR1 SGHRS, CDR2 YFSETQ. CDR3 size: 17 residues. Trimming removed 0 bases at V and 3 bases at J, with 15 bases between.

The chain recombines TRBV19 with TRBJ1-1; 9 bases are a match to TRBD1. From germline, CDR1 is LNHDA and CDR2 SQIVND (reference sequence). V was clipped by 10 bases and J by 11 bases; unmatched bases: 23. The CDR3 has 16 amino acids. CDR3 DNA: TGTGCCACTTCCCCCGCTGGGGACAGGGCGGGTCTATGGGCTTTCTTT. It translates to CATSPAGDRAGLWAFF.

This clone was counted between two and nine times. CDR3 DNA sequence: TGTGCCAGCAGTAAACCAGGGGGGTTTATCTATGAGCAGTTCTTC. Protein: CASSKPGGFIYEQFF. This chain uses TRBV6-6 with TRBJ2-1, with TRBD1 as a possible D gene (7 bases). This CDR3 region has 15 residues. The germline CDR1 and CDR2 sequences are MNHNY and SVGAGI (reference sequence). Between the trimmed V and J ends, which lost 5 bases and 8 bases, there was a span of 19 bases.

This chain uses TRBV6-1 with TRBJ2-7, with 11 bases identical to TRBD1. The CDR3 sequence is 15 residues long. The V gene's germline CDR1 is MNHNS and CDR2 SASEGT. V lost 2 bases, J lost 3 bases, and 3 bases stayed unmatched. The DNA of the CDR3 is TGTGCCAGCAGTGAAAAGGGGACAGGGGGCTACGAGCAGTACTTC. This sequence encodes CASSEKGTGGYEQYF.

The chain has TRBV5-4 and TRBJ2-3; 10 nucleotides align to TRBD2. Germline V gene lookup returns CDR1 SGHNT and CDR2 YYREEE (reference sequence). V was clipped by 0 bases and J by 6 bases; unmatched bases: 4. The CDR3 contains 15 residues. CDR3 sequence reads: CASSLGASGGDTQYF. In DNA, the CDR3 is TGTGCCAGCAGCTTGGGGGCTAGCGGGGGTGATACGCAGTATTTT.

This clone was found a few times. This sequence joins TRBV11-3 and TRBJ1-6; D is undetermined. The CDR3 extends over 14 amino acids. Germline V lookup: CDR1 SGHNT, CDR2 YENEEA. Trimming removed 5 bases from V and 5 bases from J, with 10 bases in between. DNA for the CDR3: TGTGCCAGCAGCGCCCGGGAGAATAATTCACCCCTCCACTTT. Protein: CASSARENNSPLHF.

The V and J genes are TRBV29-1 and TRBJ1-2; D gene unclear. Germline CDR1 is SQVTM and CDR2 is ANQGSEA. The CDR3 spans 13 residues. Trimming cost V 6 bases and J 0 bases, with 11 bases left between them. CDR3 sequence (DNA): TGCAGCGTAGGCAGGAATTCTAACTATGGCTACACCTTC. This sequence encodes CSVGRNSNYGYTF.

The chain has TRBV29-1 and TRBJ2-5; possibly TRBD2 for D (5 bases). V was pared by 1 base and J by 7 bases, with 10 bases between. CDR1 SQVTM and CDR2 ANQGSEA come from the germline V gene. The CDR3 runs 12 residues. The CDR3 sequence: CSVEGPGGTQYF. For the CDR3, the DNA is TGCAGCGTTGAAGGTCCAGGAGGGACCCAGTACTTC.

V usage is TRBV5-4 and J usage is TRBJ2-5; D is unclear. V gave up 3 bases and J gave up 5 bases, with 11 bases separating them. Per the germline V gene, CDR1 is SGHNT and CDR2 is YYREEE (reference sequence). This CDR3 comprises 13 residues. The CDR3 DNA follows: TGTGCCAGCAGCTCTGACATCCTTGAGACCCAGTACTTC. As protein: CASSSDILETQYF.